Sequencing of this T cell receptor beta chain was carried out in a study of PD-L1 blockade in urothelial cancer. The CDR3 is made up of 14 amino acids. Germline-derived CDR1 and CDR2 are MNHEY and SMNVEV (reference sequence). V shed 7 bases, J shed 6 bases, and the junction held 7 bases outside the gene matches. Time point meaning: pretreatment peripheral blood. This clone is medium-sized. Spiking of synthetic TCR analog templates was performed in each PCR. Method: immunoSEQ multiplex PCR; TCRdb's copy keeps in-frame clones and lacks some. The sample yields some 80,000 clones, over 80% seen once. The rearrangement joins TRBV27 to TRBJ2-7; 12 positions agree with TRBD2. This sequence originates from a man in his forties with urothelial cancer. Sequencing used PBMCs, obtained around atezolizumab (anti-PD-L1) treatment. As DNA, the CDR3 is TGTGCCAGCAAGACTAGCGGGAGACCTCTCGAGCAGTACTTC. This gives the protein CASKTSGRPLEQYF.